This TCR beta chain was documented in a study of spatial heterogeneity in lung cancer. Study-wide background: Available PBMC from follow-up, collected a median of roughly two years after resection, underwent sequencing. A unique TCR and UMI combination showed up more than ten times in raw reads, on average.

This clonotype showed up many times. Its antigen is unidentified. Study findings and constraints: Ubiquitous, expanded tumor-derived TCRs were more frequently observed in blood at resection than at follow-up.

TCR cDNA molecules were tagged individually, and each one carried a unique molecular identifier. TCRdb ran MiXCR on the 5' RACE reads and lists one entry per CDR3 protein. The sample contains about 25,000 distinct CDR3 sequences, 6% of which appear only once. V shed 7 bases and J shed 2 bases, with 14 bases lying between them. The CDR3 has 15 amino acids. The time point denotes: blood at routine non-recurrence follow-up after resection. No cell sorting; template was whole RNA from tumor, lung tissue or PBMC. This clonotype was obtained from a male donor with early-stage non-small cell lung cancer. This sequence joins TRBV12-3 or TRBV12-4 and TRBJ2-2; perhaps TRBD2 as D (5 bases). The specimen was PBMCs, collected at follow-up. CDR3 coding DNA: TGTGCCAGCAAAGGCGGGCAAACCAACACCGGGGAGCTGTTTTTT. Protein: CASKGGQTNTGELFF.